Each of the 5 T cell receptor beta chains below was sequenced from the same sample in a study of lymphopenia after photon versus proton radiotherapy. Some clones are missing from TCRdb's copy, which holds only in-frame ones; the method was immunoSEQ multiplex PCR. The table has roughly 67,000 clones, roughly 93% seen once. The material was peripheral blood, obtained from a patient treated with photon-based radiotherapy. The receptors were gathered from a woman aged 70-85 years with pancreatic cancer.

The chain couples TRBV6-6 to TRBJ2-5; D remains unclear. V shed 3 bases and J shed 2 bases, with 13 bases lying between them. Germline-derived CDR1 and CDR2 are MNHNY and SVGAGI (reference sequence). The CDR3 runs 15 residues. As DNA, the CDR3 is TGTGCCAGCAGTTATCCCGGGCTCCAACAAGAGACCCAGTACTTC. It is translated as CASSYPGLQQETQYF.

Written as DNA, the CDR3 is TGTGCCAGCAGCAAGTGGACGGATACGCAGTATTTT. Translated: CASSKWTDTQYF. The gene calls are TRBV11-2 and TRBJ2-3; D is unclear. The CDR3 sequence is 12 residues long. V shed 5 bases and J shed 6 bases, with 9 bases lying between them. Germline V gene sequence: CDR1 SGHAT, CDR2 FQNNGV.

The genes are TRBV5-4 and TRBJ1-1, with 10 positions matching TRBD1. Looked up from germline, CDR1 is SGHNT and CDR2 is YYREEE (reference sequence). Trimming cost V 4 bases and J 7 bases; bases outside gene matches: 4. The CDR3 loop spans 13 amino acids. This CDR3 is CASSGTGVGEAFF. DNA for the CDR3: TGTGCCAGCAGCGGGACAGGGGTAGGTGAAGCTTTCTTT.

V is TRBV18 and J is TRBJ1-3, with D unresolved. This CDR3 is built from 19 residues. In germline, CDR1 is KGHSH, CDR2 LQKENI. Trimming stripped 2 bases from V and 0 bases from J, with 20 bases between. The DNA for the CDR3 is TGTGCCAGCTCACCAAGAGGACCGGGGTCCACCTTCTCTGGAAACACCATATATTTT. Translation: CASSPRGPGSTFSGNTIYF.

The chain combines TRBV11-2 with TRBJ1-1; no clear D gene. V lost 5 bases and J lost 7, with 14 bases in between. The CDR3 runs 13 residues. Germline CDR1 is SGHAT and CDR2 is FQNNGV. CDR3: CASSTPDGFEAFF. The CDR3 region has the DNA TGTGCCAGCAGCACCCCGGACGGCTTTGAAGCTTTCTTT.